Listed below are T cell receptor beta chains from one sample, sequenced in a study of blood T cell repertoires in COVID-19. Clones were read by immunoSEQ multiplex PCR, and TCRdb kept only the in-frame ones, dropping some. The data show under 200,000 clones, with about four fifths seen just once and 6.5% to 8% held by the top ten. Sequencing was performed on peripheral blood. The receptors were sampled from a man aged 65 to 79 with active or convalescent COVID-19. The CDR3 runs from the conserved cysteine through the conserved F or W. The D gene is left open where the match is weak. Expanded clones are given a class, and other clones once, few, many or no size at all.

V	D	size	J	CDR3	DNA
TRBV10-3	-	-	TRBJ1-1	CAISDWSPLSTEAFF	TGTGCCATCAGTGACTGGTCCCCCCTGAGCACTGAAGCTTTCTTT
TRBV10-1	TRBD2	-	TRBJ2-3	CASSLGTSGTSDTQYF	TGCGCCAGCAGTCTAGGGACTAGCGGGACCTCAGATACGCAGTATTTT
TRBV30	TRBD2	-	TRBJ2-3	CAGSAGGAQYF	TGTGCCGGCTCCGCGGGGGGAGCGCAGTATTTT
TRBV7-9	-	once	TRBJ1-2	CASTPLASYGYTF	TGTGCCAGCACCCCTCTGGCCTCCTATGGCTACACCTTC
TRBV7-9	TRBD2	-	TRBJ2-1	CASSFAPAGGNYNEQFF	TGTGCCAGCAGCTTTGCCCCGGCGGGGGGCAACTACAATGAGCAGTTCTTC
TRBV4-1	-	few	TRBJ2-2	CASSQDLAGANTGELFF	TGCGCCAGCAGCCAAGATTTGGCGGGTGCGAACACCGGGGAGCTGTTTTTT
TRBV7-3	-	-	TRBJ2-6	CASSPGPGESGANVLTF	TGTGCCAGCAGCCCCGGACCAGGGGAGTCTGGGGCCAACGTCCTGACTTTC
TRBV6-1	-	once	TRBJ2-7	CASSEALGQPYEQYF	TGTGCCAGCAGTGAAGCGCTGGGGCAGCCCTACGAGCAGTACTTC
TRBV19	-	-	TRBJ2-5	CASSQLVGTGSETQYF	TGTGCCAGTTCCCAATTGGTGGGAACAGGGTCGGAGACCCAGTACTTC
TRBV6-6	-	-	TRBJ1-5	CASTLGGSRQPQHF	TGTGCCAGTACCCTTGGAGGGTCGAGGCAGCCCCAGCATTTT
TRBV2	-	-	TRBJ2-3	CASSESIRADTQYF	TGTGCCAGCAGTGAAAGTATTCGCGCAGATACGCAGTATTTT
TRBV30	TRBD2	-	TRBJ2-7	CAWSVSLAGIHEQYF	TGTGCCTGGAGTGTTAGCCTAGCGGGGATCCACGAGCAGTACTTC
TRBV29-1	TRBD2	-	TRBJ2-1	CSVEVSSGSSYNEQFF	TGCAGCGTTGAAGTGTCTAGCGGCAGCTCCTACAATGAGCAGTTCTTC
TRBV18	-	-	TRBJ1-6	CASSPLQGNNSPLHF	TGTGCCAGCTCACCACTACAGGGAAATAATTCACCCCTCCACTTT
TRBV15	TRBD1	-	TRBJ2-2	CATSRPPGTGHTGELFF	TGTGCCACCAGCAGACCCCCCGGGACAGGGCACACCGGGGAGCTGTTTTTT
TRBV15	-	few	TRBJ1-1	CATSRDPEGGFTEAFF	TGTGCCACCAGCAGAGATCCTGAGGGTGGGTTCACTGAAGCTTTCTTT
TRBV11-2	TRBD1	-	TRBJ2-7	CASSRWTGGTGEQYF	TGTGCCAGCAGCCGGTGGACAGGGGGGACGGGTGAGCAGTACTTC
TRBV10-3	TRBD2	few	TRBJ2-7	CATTSGPYEQYF	TGTGCCACGACTAGCGGACCTTACGAGCAGTACTTC
TRBV6-5	-	-	TRBJ1-5	CASTTASGNQPQHF	TGTGCCAGCACGACCGCTAGCGGCAATCAGCCCCAGCATTTT
TRBV6-4	-	-	TRBJ2-1	CASSDWGGAGDEQFF	TGTGCCAGCAGTGACTGGGGTGGCGCGGGCGATGAGCAGTTCTTC
TRBV29-1	TRBD1	-	TRBJ2-5	CSVTTGRTWTQYF	TGCAGCGTCACGACAGGGAGAACATGGACCCAGTACTTC
TRBV5-1	TRBD2	-	TRBJ2-1	CASSLGGLAITYNEQFF	TGCGCCAGCAGCTTGGGAGGACTAGCGATTACCTACAATGAGCAGTTCTTC
TRBV6-1	-	-	TRBJ1-2	CASSENGWTDYGYTF	TGTGCCAGCAGTGAAAACGGATGGACAGACTATGGCTACACCTTC
TRBV5-6	-	-	TRBJ1-1	CASSLLQGTEAFF	TGTGCCAGCAGCTTGCTGCAGGGGACTGAAGCTTTCTTT
TRBV4-2	-	few	TRBJ1-1	CASSPGVDTEAFF	TGTGCCAGCAGCCCGGGAGTGGACACTGAAGCTTTCTTT
TRBV6-1	-	-	TRBJ1-6	CASSDPGNNSPLHF	TGTGCCAGCAGTGATCCGGGGAATAATTCACCCCTCCACTTT
TRBV6-4	TRBD2	-	TRBJ2-1	CASGTGGSNEQFF	TGTGCCAGCGGAACGGGAGGAAGTAATGAGCAGTTCTTC
TRBV6-1	TRBD1	-	TRBJ1-2	CASSEASQGDYGYTF	TGTGCCAGCAGTGAAGCCAGTCAGGGGGACTATGGCTACACCTTC
TRBV12-5	TRBD1	once	TRBJ2-1	CASGLSTGQGFF	TGTGCTAGTGGTTTGTCGACTGGACAGGGTTTCTTC
TRBV6-2/TRBV6-3	-	-	TRBJ1-6	CASSKLSGPLHF	TGTGCCAGCAGTAAACTCTCGGGACCCCTCCACTTT
TRBV7-2	TRBD2	-	TRBJ2-1	CASSLKSGAANEQFF	TGTGCCAGCAGCTTGAAGAGCGGGGCGGCCAATGAGCAGTTCTTC
TRBV7-9	-	-	TRBJ1-1	CASSLYLAIMNTEAFF	TGTGCCAGCAGCTTATACTTAGCGATCATGAACACTGAAGCTTTCTTT
TRBV4-2	-	-	TRBJ1-2	CASSQDYGSYGYTF	TGTGCCAGCAGCCAAGACTATGGGAGCTATGGCTACACCTTC
TRBV5-1	-	-	TRBJ2-7	CASRSGSIYEQYF	TGCGCCAGCAGAAGCGGGTCGATCTACGAGCAGTACTTC
TRBV6-4	TRBD1	-	TRBJ1-2	CASSEGTGGGLGGYTF	TGTGCCAGCAGTGAAGGGACAGGCGGAGGGTTGGGCGGCTACACCTTC
TRBV5-1	TRBD1	-	TRBJ1-4	CASSLEGQGDEKLFF	TGCGCCAGCAGCTTGGAAGGACAGGGTGATGAAAAACTGTTTTTT
TRBV5-8	-	-	TRBJ1-3	CASSLAEGLAIYF	TGTGCCAGCAGCTTGGCCGAGGGCCTGGCCATATATTTT
TRBV7-6	-	few	TRBJ2-5	CARDTGGETQYF	TGTGCCAGGGATACGGGTGGGGAGACCCAGTACTTC
TRBV2	TRBD2	-	TRBJ2-1	CASSEVSGGTSSYNEQFF	TGTGCCAGCAGTGAAGTCAGCGGGGGCACCAGCTCCTACAATGAGCAGTTCTTC
TRBV3-1/TRBV3-2	TRBD2	-	TRBJ2-1	CASSQPLAGAKDNEQFF	TGTGCCAGCAGCCAACCTTTGGCGGGAGCTAAGGACAATGAGCAGTTCTTC
TRBV27	TRBD1	-	TRBJ2-1	CASPGQGNNEQFF	TGTGCCAGCCCCGGACAGGGAAACAATGAGCAGTTCTTC
TRBV24-1	TRBD2	-	TRBJ2-5	CATSDSQLAGGLETQYF	TGTGCCACCAGTGATTCACAACTAGCGGGGGGGCTTGAGACCCAGTACTTC
TRBV4-3	-	-	TRBJ1-3	CASSQERSYREGNTIYF	TGCGCCAGCAGCCAAGAGAGGAGCTACAGGGAAGGAAACACCATATATTTT
TRBV3-1/TRBV3-2	-	-	TRBJ1-2	CASSQDTRGYTF	TGTGCCAGCAGCCAAGATACGCGAGGTTACACCTTC
TRBV5-1	-	-	TRBJ2-7	CASSDTQYEQYF	TGCGCCAGCAGCGACACCCAGTACGAGCAGTACTTC
TRBV11-2	-	-	TRBJ2-7	CASSLRDTSYEQYF	TGTGCCAGCAGCTTAAGGGACACCTCCTACGAGCAGTACTTC
TRBV2	TRBD1	-	TRBJ1-1	CATQGVGDTEAFF	TGTGCCACCCAGGGGGTAGGGGACACTGAAGCTTTCTTT
TRBV4-1	TRBD1	once	TRBJ1-1	CASSQATGVYPEAFF	TGCGCCAGCAGCCAAGCTACAGGGGTCTACCCTGAAGCTTTCTTT
TRBV15	-	few	TRBJ1-1	CATSSSDSTEAFF	TGTGCCACCAGCAGCTCAGACAGCACTGAAGCTTTCTTT